Detailed here is one T cell receptor beta chain. The sample is drawn from a study of Ad26.COV2.S vaccination and SARS-CoV-2 variants. Overall study context: Ad26.COV2.S given intramuscularly, once or twice 56 days apart.

V gave up 3 bases and J gave up 3 bases; unmatched junction bases: 7. CDR1 SNHLY and CDR2 FYNNEI come from the germline V gene. The CDR3 runs to 15 residues. The repertoire was sequenced with immunoSEQ multiplex PCR; TCRdb's copy has only in-frame clones and lacks some. The table lists over 400,000 clones, 92% of them singletons, with around 1.8% in the top ten. Indicated treatment: about 20 received Ad26.COV2.S at low or high dose, single or two shots; a few received placebo; per-sample allocation not given. Samples were taken on day 63 after the first vaccine or placebo injection. Sample: peripheral blood, taken in a trial of Ad26.COV2.S vaccine versus placebo. This TCR was recovered from a person aged 18-60 years who received the Ad26.COV2.S COVID-19 vaccine or a placebo. The rearrangement links TRBV2 to TRBJ2-7; 8 bases are shared with TRBD1. DNA of the CDR3: TGTGCCAGCAGTGAGACGGACAGGGCAAACTACGAGCAGTACTTC. It yields the protein CASSETDRANYEQYF.